What follows are 20 T cell receptor beta chains derived from one specimen sequenced in a study of control samples from healthy donors and cancer patients. Using immunoSEQ multiplex PCR, the repertoire was profiled, and TCRdb retains in-frame clones only, with some absent. The sample holds over 100,000 clones, approximately 90% seen once. Material: blood. The receptor set was obtained from a woman between 45 and 65 years old in good health.

On this clone itself: A read error likely explains this, since a far larger clone differs by one base. J is TRBJ2-7 and V is TRBV7-9; D remains unclear. Germline V lookup: CDR1 SEHNR, CDR2 FQNEAQ (reference sequence). CDR3 length equals 11 residues. Trimming shortened V by 5 bases and J by 3 bases, and 5 bases separated the two germline ends. DNA for the CDR3: TGTGCCAGCAGCCCACACTACGAGCAGTACTTC. It translates to CASSPHYEQYF.

The chain joins TRBV10-2 to TRBJ1-5; D is ambiguous. Germline V gene sequence: CDR1 WSHSY, CDR2 SAAADI. The CDR3 consists of 12 residues. Trimming took 2 bases from V and 2 from J, leaving 1 base between them. This CDR3 reads CASSEGNQPQHF. The CDR3 DNA follows: TGCGCCAGCAGTGAGGGCAATCAGCCCCAGCATTTT.

The chain combines TRBV5-6 with TRBJ1-6, with D unclear. Germline loops: CDR1 SGHDT, CDR2 YYEEEE. The CDR3 extends over 15 amino acids. The V end was cut by 7 bases, the J end by 0 bases, with 11 bases between. CDR3 region: CASRALTSYNSPLHF. The CDR3 DNA reads as TGTGCCAGCCGGGCACTAACCTCCTATAATTCACCCCTCCACTTT.

The chain employs TRBV5-1 and TRBJ1-4, with D possibly being TRBD1 (5 bases). In germline, CDR1 is SGHRS, CDR2 YFSETQ. The V end was cut by 1 base, the J end by 8 bases, with 15 bases between. There are 15 residues in the CDR3. The CDR3 DNA reads as TGCGCCAGCAGCTTGAGGGTAGGGGCCGAGGAAAAACTGTTTTTT. Its translation is CASSLRVGAEEKLFF.

This chain uses TRBV5-8 with TRBJ1-1; D is undetermined. Between the trimmed V and J ends, which lost 9 bases and 0 bases, there was a span of 12 bases. CDR3 length equals 13 residues. Looked up from germline, CDR1 is SGHTS and CDR2 is YDEGEE. The CDR3 is CANPPSVNTEAFF. The DNA of the CDR3 is TGTGCCAACCCACCCTCAGTGAACACTGAAGCTTTCTTT.

The chain has TRBV30 and TRBJ1-1; TRBD1 might be the D (5 bases). Germline lookup yields CDR1 GTSNPN and CDR2 SVGIG (reference sequence). CDR3 size: 14 residues. The germline V and J ends were trimmed by 0 bases and 5 bases, with 13 bases remaining between them. The CDR3 loop reads CAWSVSRRGTEAFF. In nucleotides, the CDR3 is TGTGCCTGGAGTGTATCCCGGAGGGGTACTGAAGCTTTCTTT.

The chain links TRBV2 to TRBJ2-7; 11 nucleotides agree with TRBD2. This CDR3 is 14 amino acids long. Germline V gene lookup returns CDR1 SNHLY and CDR2 FYNNEI. The junction had 10 bases not matched to a gene; V was cut back by 9 bases and J by 6 bases. CDR3 sequence reads: CARKRPTSGSEQYF. The CDR3 bases are TGTGCCAGAAAACGTCCCACTAGCGGGAGCGAGCAGTACTTC.

The chain couples TRBV5-1 to TRBJ1-1; 8 positions match TRBD1. V dropped 1 base and J dropped 3; count of bases not matched to a gene: 11. From germline, CDR1 is SGHRS and CDR2 YFSETQ. CDR3 length: 17 residues. CDR3 in DNA: TGCGCCAGCAGCTTGAGTCAGGGGGCGCGGGTAGACACTGAAGCTTTCTTT. Encoded protein: CASSLSQGARVDTEAFF.

The CDR3 nucleotides read TGTGCCAGTAGCCGACCGGGAAACTATGGCTACACCTTC. As protein: CASSRPGNYGYTF. V gene TRBV25-1 combines with J gene TRBJ1-2; D is ambiguous. The V gene lost 9 bases and the J gene lost 2 bases, with 13 bases spanning the gap. Germline V lookup: CDR1 MGHDK, CDR2 SYGVNS. This CDR3 has 13 amino acids.

V usage is TRBV28 and J usage is TRBJ1-5; possibly TRBD1 for D (6 bases). The CDR3 extends over 14 amino acids. Germline V lookup: CDR1 MDHEN, CDR2 SYDVKM. Trimming removed 6 bases from V and 6 bases from J, with 15 bases in between. The CDR3 spells CASSAQGFGQPQHF. CDR3 coding DNA: TGTGCCAGCAGCGCTCAGGGGTTTGGTCAGCCCCAGCATTTT.

This chain connects TRBV7-9 to TRBJ2-3; 12 positions match TRBD2. Germline values: CDR1 SEHNR, CDR2 FQNEAQ (reference sequence). The CDR3 contains 15 residues. Trimming removed 5 bases from V and 5 bases from J; junction bases left unmatched: 5. The CDR3 protein is CASSARTSGEDTQYF. CDR3 nucleotide sequence: TGTGCCAGCAGCGCCCGGACTAGCGGGGAAGATACGCAGTATTTT. Full variable domain (missing parts from reference TRBV7-9 and TRBJ2-3): DTGVSQNPRHKITKRGQNVTFRCDPISEHNRLYWYRQTLGQGPEFLTYFQNEAQLEKSRLLSDRFSAERPKGSFSTLEIQRTEQGDSAMYLCASSARTSGEDTQYFGPGTRLTVL.

The sample holds one count of this clone. This sequence joins TRBV7-9 and TRBJ2-3; D may be TRBD2 (6 bases). The V end was cut by 1 base, the J end by 3 bases, with 14 bases between. Germline assignment: CDR1 SEHNR and CDR2 FQNEAQ (reference sequence). The CDR3 loop spans 16 amino acids. CDR3 in DNA: TGTGCCAGCAGCTTAGAGTCGGGGGAGAGGACAGATACGCAGTATTTT. Protein sequence: CASSLESGERTDTQYF.

The rearrangement uses TRBV3-1 (or the pseudogene TRBV3-2) and TRBJ1-2; 10 nucleotides line up with TRBD1. This CDR3 region has 19 residues. V shed 4 bases and J 4 bases; nucleotides not matched to a gene: 18. CDR1 is LGHDT, CDR2 YNNKEL, per germline (reference sequence). As DNA, the CDR3 is TGTGCCAGCAGCCGTCCGCTGGCCACGACAGGGGGCGCCGGCTATGGCTACACCTTC. Translating it yields CASSRPLATTGGAGYGYTF.

The V and J genes are TRBV27 and TRBJ1-5, with D uncertain. From germline, CDR1 is MNHEY and CDR2 SMNVEV (reference sequence). CDR3 length: 14 amino acids. With 6 bases removed from V and 11 bases from J, the gap between germline ends came to 20 bases. The CDR3 DNA reads as TGTGCCAGCAGCCCCCGGGGAGGTGCTCGGGCCCAGCATTTT. This codes for CASSPRGGARAQHF.

The chain is built from TRBV10-3 and TRBJ1-3; D remains unclear. Trimming removed 9 bases from V and 3 bases from J, with 9 bases in between. The germline gives CDR1 ENHRY, CDR2 SYGVKD. The CDR3 extends over 12 amino acids. In nucleotides, the CDR3 is TGTGCCATTGCTTTTGGTGGAAACACCATATATTTT. It encodes CAIAFGGNTIYF.

This clone was seen once. This chain joins TRBV4-2 and TRBJ1-1, with 12 bases aligning to TRBD1. J gave up 10 bases and V 5 bases, and 8 bases lay outside the gene matches. This CDR3 is built from 14 residues. Germline lookup yields CDR1 LGHNA and CDR2 YNFKEQ. The CDR3 region has the DNA TGTGCCAGCAGCAAACCGGGACAGGGGGCTGGAGCTTTCTTT. The encoded protein is CASSKPGQGAGAFF.

Comments on this clone: Other DNA sequences of this sample code for an identical CDR3. The chain has TRBV3-1 (or the pseudogene TRBV3-2) and TRBJ2-7; D is unresolved. The CDR3 spans 12 residues. In germline, CDR1 is LGHDT, CDR2 YNNKEL (reference sequence). V shed 1 base and J shed 1 base, with 2 bases lying between them. This CDR3 is CASSQGSYEQYF. CDR3 coding DNA: TGTGCCAGCAGCCAAGGATCCTACGAGCAGTACTTC.

The V and J genes are TRBV5-1 and TRBJ2-6; 8 nucleotides match TRBD1. V gave up 5 bases and J gave up 4 bases; unmatched junction bases: 14. This CDR3 spans 18 amino acids. CDR1 is SGHRS, CDR2 YFSETQ, per germline. CDR3 nucleotides: TGCGCCAGCAGAGAACCGGGACAGGCTTCGAGGGGGGCCAACGTCCTGACTTTC. Amino acids: CASREPGQASRGANVLTF.

This clone was seen once. V and J are TRBV10-1 and TRBJ2-2; D remains unclear. The CDR3 loop spans 15 amino acids. The V and J ends lost 6 bases and 0 bases respectively, with 11 bases between them. Looked up from germline, CDR1 is WNHNN and CDR2 is SYGVQD (reference sequence). CDR3: CASSPDSSNTGELFF. In DNA, the CDR3 is TGCGCCAGCAGCCCAGACTCCTCGAACACCGGGGAGCTGTTTTTT.

The chain couples TRBV5-1 to TRBJ2-7; 7 nucleotides line up with TRBD2. CDR1 SGHRS and CDR2 YFSETQ come from the germline V gene. This CDR3 contains 15 residues. The junction had 8 bases not matched to a gene; V was cut back by 4 bases and J by 1 base. The DNA of the CDR3 is TGCGCCAGCAGCCCTGGGCACGGGGGGTCCTACGAGCAGTACTTC. Amino acids: CASSPGHGGSYEQYF.